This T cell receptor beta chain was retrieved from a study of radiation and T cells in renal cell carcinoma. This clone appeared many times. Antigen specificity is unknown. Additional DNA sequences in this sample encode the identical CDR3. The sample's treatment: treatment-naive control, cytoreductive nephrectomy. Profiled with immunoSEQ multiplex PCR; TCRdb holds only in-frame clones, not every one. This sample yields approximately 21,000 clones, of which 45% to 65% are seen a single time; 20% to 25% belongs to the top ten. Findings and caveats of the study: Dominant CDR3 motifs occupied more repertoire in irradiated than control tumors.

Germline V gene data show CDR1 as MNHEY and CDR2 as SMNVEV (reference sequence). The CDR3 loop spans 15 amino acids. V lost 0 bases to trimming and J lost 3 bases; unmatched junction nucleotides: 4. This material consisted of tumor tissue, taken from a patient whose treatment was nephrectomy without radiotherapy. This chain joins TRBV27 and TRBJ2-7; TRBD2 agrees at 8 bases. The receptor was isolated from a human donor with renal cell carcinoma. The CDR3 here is CASSLSSGAHYEQYF. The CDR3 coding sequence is TGTGCCAGCAGTTTATCTAGCGGGGCGCACTACGAGCAGTACTTC.